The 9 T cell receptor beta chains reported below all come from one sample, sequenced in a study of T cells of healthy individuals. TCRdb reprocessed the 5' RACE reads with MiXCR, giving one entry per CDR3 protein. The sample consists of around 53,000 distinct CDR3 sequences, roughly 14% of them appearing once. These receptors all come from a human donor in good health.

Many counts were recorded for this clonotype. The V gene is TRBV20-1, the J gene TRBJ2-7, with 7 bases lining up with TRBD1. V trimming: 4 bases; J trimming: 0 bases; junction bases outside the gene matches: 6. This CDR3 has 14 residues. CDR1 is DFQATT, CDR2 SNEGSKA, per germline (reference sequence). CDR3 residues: CSANPGTASYEQYF. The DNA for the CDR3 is TGCAGTGCTAACCCCGGGACAGCCTCCTACGAGCAGTACTTC.

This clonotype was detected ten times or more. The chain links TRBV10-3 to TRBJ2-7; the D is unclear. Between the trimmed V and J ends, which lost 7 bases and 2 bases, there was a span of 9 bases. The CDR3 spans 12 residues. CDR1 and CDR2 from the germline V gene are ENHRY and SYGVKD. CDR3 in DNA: TGTGCCATCATGTCTAAAGCCTACGAGCAGTACTTC. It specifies CAIMSKAYEQYF.

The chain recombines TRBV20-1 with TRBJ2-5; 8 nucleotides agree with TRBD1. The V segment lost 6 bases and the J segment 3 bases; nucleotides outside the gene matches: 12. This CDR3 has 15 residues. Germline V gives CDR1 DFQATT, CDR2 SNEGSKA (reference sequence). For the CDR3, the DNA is TGCAGTGCCCCTCCCGCCAGGGGGCTTGAAGAGACCCAGTACTTC. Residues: CSAPPARGLEETQYF.

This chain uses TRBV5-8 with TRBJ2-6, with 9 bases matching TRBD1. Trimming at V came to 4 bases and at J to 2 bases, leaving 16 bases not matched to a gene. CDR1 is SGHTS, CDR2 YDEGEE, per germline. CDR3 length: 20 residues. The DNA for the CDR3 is TGTGCCAGCAGCCTCCGACTCCGGGACAGGGTGTGGGCTGGGGCCAACGTCCTGACTTTC. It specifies CASSLRLRDRVWAGANVLTF.

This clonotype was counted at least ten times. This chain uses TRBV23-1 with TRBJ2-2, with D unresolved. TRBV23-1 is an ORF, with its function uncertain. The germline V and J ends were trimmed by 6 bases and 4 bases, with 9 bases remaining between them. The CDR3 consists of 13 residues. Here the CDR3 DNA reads TGCGCCAGCAGCCCTAATCCCACCGGGGAGCTGTTTTTT. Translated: CASSPNPTGELFF.

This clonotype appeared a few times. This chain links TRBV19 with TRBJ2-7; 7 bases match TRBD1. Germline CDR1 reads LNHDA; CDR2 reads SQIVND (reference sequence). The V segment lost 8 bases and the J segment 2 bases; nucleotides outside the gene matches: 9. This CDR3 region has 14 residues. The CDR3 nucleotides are TGTGCCAGTGGGCGGACAGGTTCGGCCTACGAGCAGTACTTC. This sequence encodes CASGRTGSAYEQYF.

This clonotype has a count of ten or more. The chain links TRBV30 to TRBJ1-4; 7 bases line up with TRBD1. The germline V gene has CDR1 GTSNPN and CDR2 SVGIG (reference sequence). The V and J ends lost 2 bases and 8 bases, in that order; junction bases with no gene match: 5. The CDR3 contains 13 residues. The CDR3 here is CAWSKGQIEKLFF. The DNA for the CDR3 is TGTGCCTGGAGTAAGGGACAGATCGAAAAACTGTTTTTT.

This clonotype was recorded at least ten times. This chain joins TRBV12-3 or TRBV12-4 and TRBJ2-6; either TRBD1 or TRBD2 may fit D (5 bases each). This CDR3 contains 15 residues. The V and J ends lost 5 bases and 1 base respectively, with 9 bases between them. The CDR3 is CASSQEGSGANVLTF. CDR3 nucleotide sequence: TGTGCCAGCAGTCAAGAGGGGTCTGGGGCCAACGTCCTGACTTTC.

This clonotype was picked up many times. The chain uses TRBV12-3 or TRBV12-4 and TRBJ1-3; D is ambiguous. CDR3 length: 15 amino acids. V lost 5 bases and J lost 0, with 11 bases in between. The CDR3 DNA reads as TGTGCCAGCAGTCATCGGGCCACCTCTGGAAACACCATATATTTT. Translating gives CASSHRATSGNTIYF.